The 5 T cell receptor beta chains below were found in one sample sequenced in a study of identical twins (dated by TCRdb to the mid-2010s). The library was produced with 5' RACE. These reads were obtained on an Illumina HiSeq 2000. The raw public data were reprocessed by TCRdb itself: fastp quality trimming at Q25, MiXCR clonotype calling, in-frame beta chains only. Rows merge per CDR3 protein into single entries with the most common DNA and genes. The sample table holds 450,000 to 600,000 distinct CDR3 sequences, of which approximately 20% were seen once. The ten largest make up around 0.5% of the sample. These sequences were also reported in another study, on yellow fever vaccine responses in identical twins.

The sample consisted of CD4+ T cells sorted from blood. The receptors shown here come from a woman aged 18-29 years in good health.

This clonotype was recorded once. The chain combines TRBV2 with TRBJ2-5, with no clear D. Per germline, CDR1 SNHLY and CDR2 FYNNEI. This CDR3 is built from 14 residues. The germline V and J ends were trimmed by 2 bases and 4 bases, with 11 bases remaining between them. The CDR3 spells CASSELVLGETQYF. CDR3 nucleotides: TGTGCCAGCAGTGAACTTGTCCTGGGAGAGACCCAGTACTTC.

Many counts were recorded for this clonotype. The CDR3 here is CSANPSAPGNEQFF. The CDR3 DNA sequence: TGCAGTGCTAACCCTAGCGCTCCCGGCAATGAGCAGTTCTTC. The J gene is TRBJ2-1, the V gene TRBV20-1, with D perhaps matching TRBD2 (6 bases). With 4 bases removed from V and 6 bases from J, the gap between germline ends came to 16 bases. Germline CDR1 DFQATT, CDR2 SNEGSKA (reference sequence). The CDR3 is 14 residues long.

This clonotype was detected a few times. The chain couples TRBV6-5 to TRBJ2-1; the match to TRBD2 covers 10 bases. This CDR3 is 16 amino acids long. Germline V gene data show CDR1 as MNHEY and CDR2 as SVGAGI. Trimming cost V 4 bases and J 8 bases; bases outside gene matches: 11. The CDR3 DNA reads as TGTGCCAGCAGTTGGCTAGCGGGGGAGGCCGCAGATGAGCAGTTCTTC. It codes for CASSWLAGEAADEQFF.

The rearrangement uses TRBV11-3 and TRBJ2-1; tentatively, D is TRBD1 (6 bases). Germline V gene sequence: CDR1 SGHNT, CDR2 YENEEA. V lost 6 bases and J 5 bases, leaving 14 bases between the germline ends. This CDR3 contains 14 residues. The chain's CDR3 is CASRYRDKHNEQFF. CDR3 DNA: TGTGCCAGCAGATACCGGGACAAGCACAATGAGCAGTTCTTC.

This clonotype was detected a few times. This chain links TRBV9 with TRBJ1-1; 7 nucleotides agree with TRBD1. This CDR3 has 14 amino acids. The trim removed 0 bases at V and 10 bases at J, leaving 9 bases unmatched. CDR1 is SGDLS and CDR2 is YYNGEE in the germline V gene. CDR3 protein: CASSVGERGPGAFF. As DNA, the CDR3 is TGTGCCAGCAGCGTAGGTGAAAGGGGGCCGGGAGCTTTCTTT.